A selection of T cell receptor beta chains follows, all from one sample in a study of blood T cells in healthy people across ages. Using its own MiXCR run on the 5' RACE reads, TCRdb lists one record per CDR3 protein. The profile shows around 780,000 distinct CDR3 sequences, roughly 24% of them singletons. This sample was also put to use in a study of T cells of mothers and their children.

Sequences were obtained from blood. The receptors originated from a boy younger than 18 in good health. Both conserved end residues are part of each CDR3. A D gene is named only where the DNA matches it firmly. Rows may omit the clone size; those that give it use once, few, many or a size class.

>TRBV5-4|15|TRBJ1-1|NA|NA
TGTGCCAGCAGCTTGGGCTCCGCAGGGAACACTGAAGCTTTCTTT
CASSLGSAGNTEAFF
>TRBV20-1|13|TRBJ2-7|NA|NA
TGCAGTGCTAGAGGCGGAGCAGACTACGAGCAGTACTTC
CSARGGADYEQYF
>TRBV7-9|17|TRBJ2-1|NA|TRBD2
TGTGCCAGCAGTTCTTTCGGACGGGGGGGCTCCTACAATGAGCAGTTCTTC
CASSSFGRGGSYNEQFF
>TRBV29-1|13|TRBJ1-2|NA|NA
TGCAGCGTTGAGGAAAGTAGCAACTATGGCTACACCTTC
CSVEESSNYGYTF
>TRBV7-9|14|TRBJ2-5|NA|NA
TGTGCCAGCAGCTTCTCTTTTAATGAAGAGACCCAGTACTTC
CASSFSFNEETQYF
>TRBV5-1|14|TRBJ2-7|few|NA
TGCGCCAGCGGCTTGGTTGCAGAGACCTACGAGCAGTACTTC
CASGLVAETYEQYF
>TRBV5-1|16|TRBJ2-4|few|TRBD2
TGCGCCAGCAGCTTGGGGGGTAGCGGGGCCACGCGGATTCAGTACTTC
CASSLGGSGATRIQYF
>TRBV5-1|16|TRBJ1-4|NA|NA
TGCGCCAGCAGCTTGGGACTCGGAACAACTAATGAAAAACTGTTTTTT
CASSLGLGTTNEKLFF
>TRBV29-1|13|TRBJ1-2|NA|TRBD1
TGCAGCGTTCGCAGGGGGCTGTTGTATGGCTACACCTTC
CSVRRGLLYGYTF
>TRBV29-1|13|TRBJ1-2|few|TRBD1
TGCAGCGCTACAGGGGGCCTTAACTATGGCTACACCTTC
CSATGGLNYGYTF
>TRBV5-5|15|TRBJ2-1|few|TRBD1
TGTGCCAGCAGCTTAGGGACAGGCCTTCCCAATGAGCAGTTCTTC
CASSLGTGLPNEQFF
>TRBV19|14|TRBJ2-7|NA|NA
TGTGCCAGTAGTATAGATCGGGCGGCCTACGAGCAGTACTTC
CASSIDRAAYEQYF
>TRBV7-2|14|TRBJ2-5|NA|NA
TGTGCCAGCAACCTGATGAGGGCCACTGGGACCCAGTACTTC
CASNLMRATGTQYF
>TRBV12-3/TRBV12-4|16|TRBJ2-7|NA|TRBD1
TGTGCCAGCAGTTTAGGCCTCCAGGGGGCCGGATACGAGCAGTACTTC
CASSLGLQGAGYEQYF
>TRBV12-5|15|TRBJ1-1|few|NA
TGTGCTAGTGGCCAGCAGGGACTTCATGGCGCTGAAGCTTTCTTT
CASGQQGLHGAEAFF
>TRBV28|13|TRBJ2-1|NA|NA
TGTGCCAGCAAGCGTCGTACCGACAATGAGCAGTTCTTC
CASKRRTDNEQFF
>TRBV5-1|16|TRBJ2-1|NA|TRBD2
TGCGCCAGCAGCTTGGAGGCGGGGGGGCGAGACAATGAGCAGTTCTTC
CASSLEAGGRDNEQFF
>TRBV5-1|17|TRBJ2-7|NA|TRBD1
TGCGCCAGCAGCTTGTCCGCTGGGACAGCAAGCTCCTACGAGCAGTACTTC
CASSLSAGTASSYEQYF
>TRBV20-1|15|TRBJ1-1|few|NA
TGCAGTGCCCGACCGTCGGGGACCGCGAACACTGAAGCTTTCTTT
CSARPSGTANTEAFF
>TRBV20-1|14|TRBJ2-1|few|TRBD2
TGCAGTGCTAGATCCCAGCGGGGGGCCAATGAGCAGTTCTTC
CSARSQRGANEQFF
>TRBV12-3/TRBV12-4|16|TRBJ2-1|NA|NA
TGTGCCAGCAGCCCACAGGGTTGGAGCTCCTACAATGAGCAGTTCTTC
CASSPQGWSSYNEQFF
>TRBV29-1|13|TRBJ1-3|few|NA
TGCAGCGTTGATTTATTAGCTGGAAACACCATATATTTT
CSVDLLAGNTIYF
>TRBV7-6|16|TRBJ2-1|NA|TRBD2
TGTGCCAGCAGCTTAGGTGCGGGGGGGCAACCCAATGAGCAGTTCTTC
CASSLGAGGQPNEQFF
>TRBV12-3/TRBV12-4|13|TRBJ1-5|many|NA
TGTGCCAGCAGTCCGTCAAGCAATCAGCCCCAGCATTTT
CASSPSSNQPQHF
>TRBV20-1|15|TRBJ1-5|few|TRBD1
TGCAGTGCTAGCCGTGGACAGGGGGCACATCAGCCCCAGCATTTT
CSASRGQGAHQPQHF
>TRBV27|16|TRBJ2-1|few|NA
TGTGCCAGCAGTTTAAGTCCCGACTCTTCCTACAATGAGCAGTTCTTC
CASSLSPDSSYNEQFF
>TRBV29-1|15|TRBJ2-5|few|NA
TGCAGCGTTGAGAGGGCGGGTTTCCCGCAAGAGACCCAGTACTTC
CSVERAGFPQETQYF
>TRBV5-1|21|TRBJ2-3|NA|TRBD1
TGCGCCAGCAGCTTGTCTTCTGGGACAGGGGGCCCTGGGGCGTCCACAGATACGCAGTATTTT
CASSLSSGTGGPGASTDTQYF
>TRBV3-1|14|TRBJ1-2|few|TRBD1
TGTGCCAGCAGCCAGGGGGACAGCACCTATGGCTACACCTTC
CASSQGDSTYGYTF
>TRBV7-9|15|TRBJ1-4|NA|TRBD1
TGTGCCAGCAGCTCCCTGGGACAGAGGAATGAAAAACTGTTTTTT
CASSSLGQRNEKLFF
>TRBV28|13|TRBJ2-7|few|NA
TGTGCCAGCACACGGACGGCTACCTACGAGCAGTACTTC
CASTRTATYEQYF
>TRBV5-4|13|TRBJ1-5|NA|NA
TGTGCCAGCAGTTTGAACATCGGTCAGCCCCAGCATTTT
CASSLNIGQPQHF
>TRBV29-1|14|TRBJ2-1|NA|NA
TGCAGCGTTGAACGGGGAATGGGTCCCAATGAGCAGTTCTTC
CSVERGMGPNEQFF
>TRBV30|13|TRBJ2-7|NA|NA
TGTGCCGGACTCGGGCTTTCTGGGTACGAGCAGTACTTC
CAGLGLSGYEQYF
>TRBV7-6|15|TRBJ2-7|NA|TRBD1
TGTGCCAGCAGCTTAGCGACAGGGAATAGCCACGAGCAGTACTTC
CASSLATGNSHEQYF
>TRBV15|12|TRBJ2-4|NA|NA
TGTGCCACCAGCAGAGATGTAAACATTCAGTACTTC
CATSRDVNIQYF
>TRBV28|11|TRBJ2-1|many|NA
TGTGCCAGCGCTTTGGAAGATGAGCAGTTCTTC
CASALEDEQFF
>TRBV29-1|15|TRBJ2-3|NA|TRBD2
TGCAGCGTTGAAGGGACTAGCGGGGGATTAGATACGCAGTATTTT
CSVEGTSGGLDTQYF
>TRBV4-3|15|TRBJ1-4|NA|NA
TGCGCCAGCAGCCAAGACCGGGGTCTGGGTGAAAAACTGTTTTTT
CASSQDRGLGEKLFF
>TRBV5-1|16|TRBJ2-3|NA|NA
TGCGCCAACAGCTTAGTACGAGGATCTAGCACAGATGCGCAGTATTTT
CANSLVRGSSTDAQYF
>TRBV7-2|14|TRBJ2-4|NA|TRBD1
TGTGCCAGCAGCACGGACAGGGATAAAAACATTCAGTACTTC
CASSTDRDKNIQYF
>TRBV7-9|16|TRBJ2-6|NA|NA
TGTGCCAGCAGCCCATCTCCCTTGGCTGGGGCCAACGTCCTGACTTTC
CASSPSPLAGANVLTF
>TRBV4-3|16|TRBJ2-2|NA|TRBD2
TGCGCCAGCAGCACACATGCGCTAACGAGTGGCGGGGGGCTGTTTTTT
CASSTHALTSGGGLFF
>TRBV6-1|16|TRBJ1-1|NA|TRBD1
TGTGCCAGCAGAAGCGACAGGGGTAGGGGGAACACTGAAGCTTTCTTT
CASRSDRGRGNTEAFF
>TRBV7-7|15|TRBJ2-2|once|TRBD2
TGTGCTAGCAGCTCTACCGGGGGGGTCACCGGGGAGCTGTTTTTT
CASSSTGGVTGELFF
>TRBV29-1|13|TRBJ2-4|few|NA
TGCAGCGTTGTAGTTTCGGGGAGGAACATTCAGTACTTC
CSVVVSGRNIQYF
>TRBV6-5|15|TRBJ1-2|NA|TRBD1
TGTGCCAGCAGTTTCCAGGACAGGGGCTTGGGCGGCTACACCTTC
CASSFQDRGLGGYTF
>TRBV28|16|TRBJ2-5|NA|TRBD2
TGTGCCAGCAGTTTAAAAGGATTTCGGGGGGGAGAGACCCAGTACTTC
CASSLKGFRGGETQYF
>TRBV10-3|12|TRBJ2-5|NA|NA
TGTGCCACCTATGACCAGGCAGAGACCCAGTACTTC
CATYDQAETQYF
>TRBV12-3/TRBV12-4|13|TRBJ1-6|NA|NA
TGTGCCAGCAGCCCGGACAGCCATTCACCCCTCCACTTT
CASSPDSHSPLHF
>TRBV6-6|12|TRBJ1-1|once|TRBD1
TGTGCCAGCAGTCCAGGGGGCTATGAAGCTTTCTTT
CASSPGGYEAFF
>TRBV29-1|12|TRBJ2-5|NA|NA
TGCAGCGTTGAACGGATCGCAGAGACCCAGTACTTC
CSVERIAETQYF
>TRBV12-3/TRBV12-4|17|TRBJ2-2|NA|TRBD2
TGTGCCAGCAGCCCCAACCCGGGACTAGGGGTCGCCGGGGAGCTGTTTTTT
CASSPNPGLGVAGELFF
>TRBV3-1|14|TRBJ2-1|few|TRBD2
TGTGCCAGCAGCCTTAGCGGGGCTGGCAATGAGCAGTTCTTC
CASSLSGAGNEQFF